These 25 T cell receptor beta chains were sequenced from one sample in a study of blood T cell repertoires in COVID-19. Profiling relied on immunoSEQ multiplex PCR, and the TCRdb table lists in-frame clones only, not all of them. The sample has about 210,000 clones; 80% to 85% are singletons. Input material: peripheral blood. Receptors were obtained from a woman in her 70s with COVID-19, enrolled during active disease.

This clone was recorded a few times. Here the CDR3 reads CASSQELDIRQPQHF. In DNA form, the CDR3 reads TGCGCCAGCAGCCAAGAACTGGACATCAGGCAGCCCCAGCATTTT. J is TRBJ1-5 and V is TRBV4-3; tentative D call: TRBD1 (5 bases). The germline CDR1 and CDR2 sequences are LGHNA and YSLEER. This CDR3 spans 15 amino acids. V was pared by 0 bases and J by 7 bases, with 13 bases between.

In DNA, the CDR3 is TGTGCCAGCAGTCAACTAGCGGGAGGGCGGAATGAGCAGTTCTTC. Its translation is CASSQLAGGRNEQFF. The chain has TRBV6-2 or TRBV6-3 and TRBJ2-1; 13 positions match TRBD2. The junction had 5 bases not matched to a gene; V was cut back by 5 bases and J by 7 bases. Germline V gives CDR1 MNHEY, CDR2 SVGEGT. The CDR3 runs to 15 residues.

This clone occurred a few times. This chain uses TRBV19 with TRBJ1-5, with D tentatively TRBD1 (5 bases). Germline lookup yields CDR1 LNHDA and CDR2 SQIVND (reference sequence). V lost 6 bases and J 1 base, leaving 16 bases between the germline ends. This CDR3 has 16 amino acids. CDR3 nucleotides: TGTGCCAGTAGCACCTTTTTGGGGGGAAGCAATCAGCCCCAGCATTTT. The encoded protein is CASSTFLGGSNQPQHF.

The chain joins TRBV7-6 to TRBJ2-7, with TRBD2 matching 9 bases. This CDR3 spans 16 amino acids. Per the germline V gene, CDR1 is SGHVS and CDR2 is FNYEAQ. V lost 6 bases, J lost 1 base, and 10 bases stayed unmatched. The CDR3 loop reads CASSQRGSGGSYEQYF. The CDR3 DNA reads TGTGCCAGCAGTCAGCGGGGTAGCGGGGGATCCTACGAGCAGTACTTC.

The chain carries TRBV27 and TRBJ2-2, with TRBD2 matching over 10 bases. The germline CDR1 and CDR2 sequences are MNHEY and SMNVEV (reference sequence). The CDR3 sequence is 15 residues long. V trimming: 7 bases; J trimming: 5 bases; junction bases outside the gene matches: 7. CDR3 DNA sequence: TGTGCCAGCAAGTTAGCGGGAGGCGGTACCGGGGAGCTGTTTTTT. It specifies CASKLAGGGTGELFF.

This chain links TRBV24-1 with TRBJ2-2, with 7 nucleotides matching TRBD2. The ends lost 4 bases at V and 6 bases at J; junction bases unmatched: 7. The germline V gene encodes CDR1 KGHDR and CDR2 SFDVKD. The CDR3 spans 15 residues. CDR3 nucleotide sequence: TGTGCCACCAGTGACCCGACTAGCTTCGCCGGGGAGCTGTTTTTT. Its protein is CATSDPTSFAGELFF.

The V gene is TRBV30, the J gene TRBJ2-7; TRBD1 matches at 9 bases. The J segment lost 2 bases and the V segment lost 4 bases, leaving 0 bases of the junction unmatched. The CDR3 extends over 12 amino acids. Germline lookup yields CDR1 GTSNPN and CDR2 SVGIG (reference sequence). In DNA form, the CDR3 reads TGTGCCTGGAACAGGGGGCCCTACGAGCAGTACTTC. Its protein is CAWNRGPYEQYF.

This clone was counted between two and nine times. The chain carries TRBV9 and TRBJ2-2, with D maybe TRBD2 (5 bases). Trimming took off 0 bases at V and 3 bases at J, with 12 bases between the two ends. CDR1 SGDLS and CDR2 YYNGEE come from the germline V gene. The CDR3 has 16 amino acids. CDR3 bases: TGTGCCAGCAGCGTAGAGGGCGGGCTCTACACCGGGGAGCTGTTTTTT. Protein sequence: CASSVEGGLYTGELFF.

V gene TRBV24-1 combines with J gene TRBJ1-2, with 9 bases matching TRBD1. V trimming: 3 bases; J trimming: 7 bases; junction bases outside the gene matches: 8. The CDR3 spans 15 residues. Germline CDR1 is KGHDR and CDR2 is SFDVKD. The CDR3 loop is CATSDPTGTGLGYTF. The CDR3 nucleotides are TGTGCCACCAGTGATCCTACCGGGACAGGGCTTGGCTACACCTTC.

The CDR3 sequence is CASSLGFLPLRSDAGQYF. For the CDR3, the DNA is TGTGCCAGCAGCTTAGGGTTTCTACCCCTAAGGTCTGACGCGGGGCAGTACTTC. The chain uses TRBV7-2 and TRBJ2-7; possibly TRBD2 for D (5 bases). CDR1 is SGHTA, CDR2 FQGNSA, per germline. Deletions cut 1 base from V and 9 bases from J, with 28 bases between. This CDR3 is built from 18 residues.

The chain uses TRBV5-1 and TRBJ2-1; 7 bases align to TRBD1. The CDR3 extends over 11 amino acids. The germline V gene encodes CDR1 SGHRS and CDR2 YFSETQ. V shed 4 bases, J shed 10 bases, and the junction held 2 bases outside the gene matches. The CDR3, as DNA: TGCGCCAGCAGCGAACAGGGGGAGCAGTTCTTC. This sequence encodes CASSEQGEQFF.

This sequence joins TRBV18 and TRBJ2-5; 7 bases fit TRBD2. The J segment lost 2 bases and the V segment lost 3 bases, leaving 6 bases of the junction unmatched. CDR3 length equals 15 residues. The germline V gene has CDR1 KGHSH and CDR2 LQKENI. CDR3 loop: CASSPQVLAQETQYF. In DNA form, the CDR3 reads TGTGCCAGCTCACCCCAGGTACTAGCGCAAGAGACCCAGTACTTC.

The chain links TRBV12-3 or TRBV12-4 to TRBJ1-2; D is uncertain. Between the trimmed V and J ends, which lost 6 bases and 6 bases, there was a span of 8 bases. The CDR3 totals 11 residues. The CDR3 spells CASSGEDGYTF. The CDR3, as DNA: TGTGCCAGCAGCGGAGAGGATGGCTACACCTTC.

The CDR3 nucleotides read TGCGCCAGCAGCCAAGATCGGGGGGGCGTCTATGGCTACACCTTC. Residues: CASSQDRGGVYGYTF. The chain links TRBV4-3 to TRBJ1-2, with a possible D match to TRBD1 (6 bases). V was pared by 0 bases and J by 4 bases, with 12 bases between. Germline V gene data show CDR1 as LGHNA and CDR2 as YSLEER. This CDR3 is built from 15 residues.

The chain couples TRBV2 to TRBJ2-7; D is unclear. The ends were cut back, 5 bases at V and 1 base at J, with 3 bases in the middle. CDR1 and CDR2 from the germline V gene are SNHLY and FYNNEI. This CDR3 region has 11 residues. CDR3 sequence reads: CASSLSYEQYF. In nucleotides, the CDR3 is TGTGCCAGCAGTTTATCCTACGAGCAGTACTTC.

The genes are TRBV29-1 and TRBJ1-6; the match to TRBD1 covers 9 bases. CDR1 is SQVTM and CDR2 is ANQGSEA in the germline V gene. V was clipped by 6 bases and J by 5 bases; unmatched bases: 5. The CDR3 covers 14 residues. The CDR3 loop is CSVRQGGDNSPLHF. CDR3 bases: TGCAGCGTGAGACAGGGGGGTGATAATTCACCCCTCCACTTT.

The V gene is TRBV7-9, the J gene TRBJ2-7, with D possibly TRBD1 on 6 matching bases. V lost 4 bases, J lost 9 bases, and 10 bases lay in between. This CDR3 has 11 residues. Germline lookup yields CDR1 SEHNR and CDR2 FQNEAQ (reference sequence). CDR3 in DNA: TGTGCCAGCAGCTCCGGGACATCGCAGTACTTC. Its translation: CASSSGTSQYF.

This clone was seen just once. The chain recombines TRBV5-1 with TRBJ1-3; unclear D gene. Trimming removed 0 bases from V and 0 bases from J, with 7 bases in between. CDR3 size: 15 residues. The germline V gene encodes CDR1 SGHRS and CDR2 YFSETQ. CDR3 sequence (DNA): TGCGCCAGCAGCTTGGACGGTAACTCTGGAAACACCATATATTTT. Translated, it gives CASSLDGNSGNTIYF. The complete variable domain, with remaining parts taken from reference TRBV5-1 and TRBJ1-3, reads KAGVTQTPRYLIKTRGQQVTLSCSPISGHRSVSWYQQTPGQGLQFLFEYFSETQRNKGNFPGRFSGRQFSNSRSEMNVSTLELGDSALYLCASSLDGNSGNTIYFGEGSWLTVV.

The V and J genes are TRBV6-5 and TRBJ2-2; 9 nucleotides match TRBD1. CDR3 length: 14 residues. Germline-derived CDR1 and CDR2 are MNHEY and SVGAGI. Unmatched junction bases numbered 7, after V lost 7 bases and J lost 7 bases. CDR3 DNA: TGTGCCAGCATCGGACAGGGGCAACGCGGGGAGCTGTTTTTT. Its translation is CASIGQGQRGELFF.

The genes are TRBV6-4 and TRBJ1-6; D is uncertain. V dropped 5 bases and J dropped 8 bases, with 13 bases sitting between them. From germline, CDR1 is MRHNA and CDR2 SNTAGT. The CDR3 extends over 14 amino acids. As DNA, the CDR3 is TGTGCCAGCAGTATAGGGAGTTCGGATTCACCCCTCCACTTT. It encodes CASSIGSSDSPLHF.

The CDR3 DNA sequence: TGTGCCAGCAGTTACCCGGACACTTCGGTTGGCGATACGCAGTATTTT. It is translated as CASSYPDTSVGDTQYF. The genes are TRBV6-2 or TRBV6-3 and TRBJ2-3; tentative D call: TRBD1 (5 bases). The germline gives CDR1 MNHEY, CDR2 SVGEGT. Trimming shortened V by 2 bases and J by 6 bases, and 18 bases separated the two germline ends. The CDR3 is made up of 16 amino acids.

The genes are TRBV19 and TRBJ2-7, with 7 positions matching TRBD1. This CDR3 spans 14 amino acids. V was pared by 5 bases and J by 0 bases, with 4 bases of the junction left unmatched. Germline values: CDR1 LNHDA, CDR2 SQIVND (reference sequence). The CDR3 reads CASSATGSSYEQYF. The CDR3 coding sequence is TGTGCCAGTAGTGCGACAGGGAGCTCCTACGAGCAGTACTTC.

The chain is built from TRBV10-2 and TRBJ2-7; TRBD2 matches 7 bases. The V segment lost 7 bases and the J segment 3 bases; nucleotides outside the gene matches: 9. Germline V CDR1 and CDR2: WSHSY, SAAADI. The CDR3 has 14 amino acids. This chain's CDR3 is CASTPGLRFYEQYF. The DNA for the CDR3 is TGCGCCAGCACCCCGGGACTACGGTTCTACGAGCAGTACTTC.

CDR3 amino acids: CASSLTPANTGELFF. Written as DNA, the CDR3 is TGTGCCAGCAGTTTGACACCCGCGAACACCGGGGAGCTGTTTTTT. V usage is TRBV28 and J usage is TRBJ2-2, with no clear D. Germline CDR1 and CDR2: MDHEN and SYDVKM. V lost 3 bases and J lost 0, with 8 bases in between. The CDR3 is made up of 15 amino acids.

J is TRBJ2-1 and V is TRBV20-1, with D perhaps matching TRBD1 (5 bases). CDR3 length equals 11 residues. Germline CDR1 reads DFQATT; CDR2 reads SNEGSKA (reference sequence). CDR3 nucleotide sequence: TGCTCCATGCAGGGCGACAATGAGCAGTTCTTC. Its protein product is CSMQGDNEQFF.